Following are 15 T cell receptor beta chains from one sample sequenced in a study of blood T cell repertoires in COVID-19. The data were produced by immunoSEQ multiplex PCR, yet TCRdb's version contains in-frame clones alone and is incomplete. The repertoire includes some 260,000 clones, 88% of them detected once, and about 1.3% sits in the top ten. Sequencing was performed on peripheral blood. All receptors derive from a man older than 75 with acute or convalescent COVID-19.

This chain connects TRBV2 to TRBJ2-5; a weak D match, TRBD1 (6 bases). CDR1 and CDR2 (germline): SNHLY, FYNNEI. CDR3 length equals 16 residues. Trimming cost V 1 base and J 1 base, with 13 bases left between them. The CDR3 sequence: CASSEGPGHIQETQYF. For the CDR3, the DNA is TGTGCCAGCAGTGAAGGTCCGGGACATATCCAAGAGACCCAGTACTTC.

The chain employs TRBV19 and TRBJ2-1; D perhaps matches TRBD1 (6 bases). V dropped 1 base and J dropped 6 bases, with 10 bases sitting between them. The V gene's germline CDR1 is LNHDA and CDR2 SQIVND (reference sequence). CDR3 length: 14 residues. The CDR3 protein is CASSIARGSNEQFF. CDR3 coding DNA: TGTGCCAGTAGTATAGCCAGGGGCAGCAATGAGCAGTTCTTC.

The CDR3 is CASHRDRVDTIYF. The DNA for the CDR3 is TGTGCCAGTCACCGGGACAGGGTCGACACCATATATTTT. The chain has TRBV6-5 and TRBJ1-3, with 9 positions matching TRBD1. Looked up from germline, CDR1 is MNHEY and CDR2 is SVGAGI. The CDR3 covers 13 residues. J was trimmed by 8 bases and V by 9 bases; bases with no gene match: 8.

This chain connects TRBV28 to TRBJ1-4; D is perhaps TRBD1 (6 bases). The germline V and J ends were trimmed by 3 bases and 5 bases, with 13 bases remaining between them. The germline gives CDR1 MDHEN, CDR2 SYDVKM. This CDR3 has 15 residues. CDR3 amino acids: CASSLMSGTNEKLFF. In DNA, the CDR3 is TGTGCCAGCAGTTTGATGTCAGGGACAAATGAAAAACTGTTTTTT.

The chain couples TRBV7-2 to TRBJ2-7; TRBD1 matches 7 bases. The CDR3 runs 15 residues. V gave up 5 bases and J gave up 2 bases; unmatched junction bases: 9. Germline CDR1 and CDR2: SGHTA and FQGNSA. The DNA of the CDR3 is TGTGCCAGCAGCCCCGGGACAGCGCAGACCTACGAGCAGTACTTC. Encoded protein: CASSPGTAQTYEQYF. The full variable domain, completed using reference TRBV7-2 and TRBJ2-7, is GAGVSQSPSNKVTEKGKDVELRCDPISGHTALYWYRQSLGQGLEFLIYFQGNSAPDKSGLPSDRFSAERTGGSVSTLTIQRTQQEDSAVYLCASSPGTAQTYEQYFGPGTRLTVT.

V gene TRBV5-6 combines with J gene TRBJ2-2; D is unclear. From germline, CDR1 is SGHDT and CDR2 YYEEEE. The V and J ends lost 1 base and 0 bases respectively, with 10 bases between them. The CDR3 has 16 amino acids. The CDR3 region is CASSLRRLANTGELFF. The CDR3 DNA follows: TGTGCCAGCAGCTTGAGGCGGCTCGCGAACACCGGGGAGCTGTTTTTT.

This clone has just one count. Other nucleotide sequences in the sample specify the same CDR3. The rearrangement uses TRBV9 and TRBJ1-5, with 8 bases aligning to TRBD1. CDR1 and CDR2 from the germline V gene are SGDLS and YYNGEE. The V segment lost 0 bases and the J segment 4 bases; nucleotides outside the gene matches: 0. This CDR3 contains 14 residues. The CDR3 DNA reads as TGTGCCAGCAGCGTAGGGACAGGGAATCAGCCCCAGCATTTT. This translates into CASSVGTGNQPQHF. Full variable domain (missing parts from reference TRBV9 and TRBJ1-5): DSGVTQTPKHLITATGQRVTLRCSPRSGDLSVYWYQQSLDQGLQFLIQYYNGEERAKGNILERFSAQQFPDLHSELNLSSLELGDSALYFCASSVGTGNQPQHFGDGTRLSIL.

The chain couples TRBV6-5 to TRBJ1-1; TRBD1 is a possible D gene (6 bases). V was shortened by 4 bases and J by 12 bases, with 12 bases between the two germline ends. The germline V gene has CDR1 MNHEY and CDR2 SVGAGI. The CDR3 is 11 amino acids. The CDR3 nucleotides are TGTGCCAGCAGTTCTCGGACAGAGACTTTCTTT. Translating gives CASSSRTETFF.

Turning to this clone: One junction end disagrees with the germline gene, perhaps due to a read error. The chain combines TRBV5-1 with TRBJ2-5; 11 bases align to TRBD2. Germline V gene lookup returns CDR1 SGHRS and CDR2 YFSETQ. CDR3 size: 16 residues. CDR3: CASSLELAGVQGTQYF. CDR3 in DNA: TGCGCCAGCAGCTTGGAACTAGCGGGAGTCCAAGGGACCCAGTACTTC.

The CDR3 sequence: CASSDTSGFTDTQYF. As DNA, the CDR3 is TGTGCCAGCAGCGATACTAGCGGCTTCACAGATACGCAGTATTTT. The gene calls are TRBV7-9 and TRBJ2-3, with 8 bases fitting TRBD2. With V trimmed by 5 bases and J by 2 bases, 6 bases remained unmatched. Germline V gene lookup returns CDR1 SEHNR and CDR2 FQNEAQ (reference sequence). The length of the CDR3 is 15 residues.

The genes are TRBV9 and TRBJ2-1, with D tentatively TRBD1 (7 bases). The CDR3 runs 14 residues. CDR1 SGDLS and CDR2 YYNGEE come from the germline V gene. The V gene lost 2 bases and the J gene lost 7 bases, with 13 bases spanning the gap. The DNA of the CDR3 is TGTGCCAGCAGCGTGGCGGGACAGTGGAATGAGCAGTTCTTC. Translation: CASSVAGQWNEQFF.

The V gene is TRBV28, the J gene TRBJ2-7; TRBD2 matches at 16 bases. V was clipped by 3 bases and J by 4 bases; unmatched bases: 6. CDR3 size: 17 residues. Germline lookup yields CDR1 MDHEN and CDR2 SYDVKM. The CDR3 coding sequence is TGTGCCAGCAGTTTGGGACTAGCGGGAGGGCCGGGGTACGAGCAGTACTTC. Its translation: CASSLGLAGGPGYEQYF.

This CDR3 reads CASSYRGNQPQHF. The CDR3 nucleotides are TGTGCCAGCAGTTACCGGGGTAATCAGCCCCAGCATTTT. The chain combines TRBV6-6 with TRBJ1-5, with D unclear. Trimming shortened V by 2 bases and J by 4 bases, and 6 bases separated the two germline ends. Germline CDR1 is MNHNY and CDR2 is SVGAGI (reference sequence). The CDR3 consists of 13 residues.

The chain has TRBV7-2 and TRBJ2-2; 9 nucleotides align to TRBD1. The CDR3 extends over 16 amino acids. The germline gives CDR1 SGHTA, CDR2 FQGNSA. Trimming removed 4 bases from V and 2 bases from J; junction bases left unmatched: 5. The CDR3 here is CASSSGQGINTGELFF. CDR3 DNA: TGTGCCAGCAGCTCCGGACAGGGGATTAACACCGGGGAGCTGTTTTTT. The full variable domain, rest sourced from reference TRBV7-2 and TRBJ2-2, is GAGVSQSPSNKVTEKGKDVELRCDPISGHTALYWYRQSLGQGLEFLIYFQGNSAPDKSGLPSDRFSAERTGGSVSTLTIQRTQQEDSAVYLCASSSGQGINTGELFFGEGSRLTVL.

The chain carries TRBV6-6 and TRBJ1-4; D remains ambiguous. The CDR3 covers 14 residues. CDR1 is MNHNY and CDR2 is SVGAGI in the germline V gene (reference sequence). Trimming shortened V by 2 bases and J by 6 bases, and 10 bases separated the two germline ends. The CDR3 here is CASSYGASDEKLFF. DNA of the CDR3: TGTGCCAGCAGTTACGGTGCTTCAGATGAAAAACTGTTTTTT.